The entry below gives a single T cell receptor beta chain sequence along with its context. TCRdb ran MiXCR on the RT-PCR reads and lists one entry per CDR3 protein. The sample includes 300,000 to 350,000 distinct CDR3 sequences, 21% of them seen just once. These data originate in a study of response to subunit inactivated influenza vaccine. Per the germline V gene, CDR1 is LGHDT and CDR2 is YNNKEL (reference sequence). The V and J ends lost 7 bases and 4 bases, in that order; junction bases with no gene match: 3. The CDR3 runs 13 residues. The rearrangement joins TRBV3-1 to TRBJ2-1, with 8 bases aligning to TRBD1. This clonotype was obtained from a man between 50 and 75 years old who received an inactivated influenza vaccine. The sample consisted of PBMCs from blood, taken approximately 20 months after vaccination. The CDR3 loop is CASTGQEYNEQFF. The DNA of the CDR3 is TGTGCCAGCACGGGACAGGAGTACAATGAGCAGTTCTTC.